What follows are 7 T cell receptor beta chains derived from one specimen sequenced in a study of T cells after yellow fever vaccination. Each CDR3 protein gets one entry after TCRdb re-called the 5' RACE reads with MiXCR. The repertoire holds a few hundred thousand distinct CDR3 sequences, with roughly 19% as singletons. The sample in question was PBMCs, obtained 15 days after the yellow fever booster vaccination. These receptors all come from a man younger than 45 who received the YFV17D yellow fever vaccine.

This clonotype has just a few counts. The chain joins TRBV27 to TRBJ1-2; 7 bases align to TRBD1. V lost 11 bases to trimming and J lost 6 bases; unmatched junction nucleotides: 12. CDR3 length equals 13 residues. The germline V gene has CDR1 MNHEY and CDR2 SMNVEV (reference sequence). The CDR3 protein is CAAGDREFDGYTF. For the CDR3, the DNA is TGTGCCGCGGGGGACAGAGAATTTGATGGCTACACCTTC.

This clonotype was observed at least ten times. The rearrangement uses TRBV5-6 and TRBJ2-1; D uncertain. Germline lookup yields CDR1 SGHDT and CDR2 YYEEEE. V lost 4 bases and J lost 4, with 15 bases in between. CDR3 length: 15 amino acids. CDR3 loop: CASSLGLSSYNEQFF. As DNA, the CDR3 is TGTGCCAGCAGCCTCGGGCTGTCTAGTTACAATGAGCAGTTCTTC.

This clonotype showed up just a few times. V usage is TRBV7-2 and J usage is TRBJ2-7; 11 nucleotides match TRBD2. V was clipped by 5 bases and J by 4 bases; unmatched bases: 7. CDR3 length equals 15 residues. CDR1 is SGHTA, CDR2 FQGNSA, per germline. The CDR3 loop is CASSPVAGGGYEQYF. The DNA of the CDR3 is TGTGCCAGCAGCCCCGTAGCGGGGGGGGGTTACGAGCAGTACTTC.

The CDR3 sequence: CSASDAGGRGSYEQYF. The CDR3 nucleotides are TGCAGTGCTAGTGACGCCGGCGGGAGAGGGTCCTACGAGCAGTACTTC. V usage is TRBV20-1 and J usage is TRBJ2-7; 7 bases line up with TRBD2. Per the germline V gene, CDR1 is DFQATT and CDR2 is SNEGSKA (reference sequence). The CDR3 is 16 residues long. V was clipped by 3 bases and J by 1 base; unmatched bases: 12.

This clonotype was found a few times. The chain has TRBV6-2 or TRBV6-3 and TRBJ2-7; a weak D match, TRBD2 (6 bases). CDR3 length: 15 amino acids. V gave up 5 bases and J gave up 7 bases, with 21 bases separating them. The germline V gene has CDR1 MNHEY and CDR2 SVGEGT. The CDR3 protein is CASSHPRAGGSEQYF. CDR3 DNA: TGTGCCAGCAGTCACCCCCGGGCTGGGGGGTCTGAGCAGTACTTC.

For the CDR3, the DNA is TGTGCCAGCAGTACACAGGGAAACAATGAGCAGTTCTTC. Its translation: CASSTQGNNEQFF. The chain is built from TRBV6-1 and TRBJ2-1, with D perhaps TRBD1 (6 bases). Trimming took 5 bases from V and 5 from J, leaving 10 bases between them. This CDR3 is 13 amino acids long. Germline CDR1 is MNHNS and CDR2 is SASEGT.

This clonotype was observed a few times. It is likely a read error, because the conserved phenylalanine at the end of the CDR3 is missing. Because the CDR3's place on the DNA is in doubt, the DNA is left out and the CDR3 is given as listed by TCRdb. The J gene is TRBJ2-1, the V gene TRBV20-1; the DNA was not compared with TRBD1, the D call given in the table. CDR1 and CDR2 (germline): DFQATT, SNEGSKA (reference sequence). The CDR3 is 10 residues long, counting both termini. The CDR3 reads CSASGDPGRV.